This entry is about one TCR beta chain. The protocol was immunoSEQ multiplex PCR, while the TCRdb copy is restricted to in-frame clones and leaves out a portion. The table records about 50,000 clones, around 60% of them present only once. The sample originates from a study of cytotoxic CD8 clonotypes in ibrutinib-treated CLL. Looked up from germline, CDR1 is SGHVS and CDR2 is FQNEAQ. The CDR3 loop spans 15 amino acids. Trimming stripped 4 bases from V and 1 base from J, with 14 bases between. Specimen: PBMCs, collected after 24 months of ibrutinib treatment. The chain is built from TRBV7-8 and TRBJ2-7; D not resolved. The receptor was isolated from a human donor with chronic lymphocytic leukemia. The CDR3 loop is CASSSPVSRSYEQYF. The CDR3 coding sequence is TGTGCCAGCAGCTCACCGGTAAGCAGGTCCTACGAGCAGTACTTC.